The 8 T cell receptor beta chains presented below share a single source sample, sequenced in a study of Tregs in tolerant kidney transplant recipients. Generated by immunoSEQ multiplex PCR, the TCRdb table keeps only in-frame clones and is missing some. This table has 40,000 to 50,000 clones, about 90% appearing once. Sequences were obtained from Tregs from blood. These receptor sequences come from a human donor in good health.

The chain employs TRBV11-3 and TRBJ1-1; TRBD1 might be the D (5 bases). The CDR3 has 13 residues. V lost 1 base to trimming and J lost 5 bases, with 8 bases between them. Per germline, CDR1 SGHNT and CDR2 YENEEA. The CDR3: CASSLGAGTEAFF. Here the CDR3 DNA reads TGTGCCAGCAGCTTAGGGGCAGGGACTGAAGCTTTCTTT.

V is TRBV4-2 and J is TRBJ1-5, with D hard to call. This CDR3 has 21 residues. Trimming took 0 bases from V and 0 from J, leaving 24 bases between them. Per germline, CDR1 LGHNA and CDR2 YNFKEQ. The CDR3 reads CASSQDYGRRWEGHSNQPQHF. CDR3 bases: TGTGCCAGCAGCCAAGATTACGGGAGGAGGTGGGAGGGTCATAGCAATCAGCCCCAGCATTTT.

The rearrangement links TRBV9 to TRBJ2-3; D uncertain. Germline CDR1 SGDLS, CDR2 YYNGEE. V was cut by 3 bases and J by 2 bases, with 4 bases left in between. The CDR3 runs 12 residues. The CDR3 sequence: CASSALTDTQYF. The DNA of the CDR3 is TGTGCCAGCAGCGCCCTCACAGATACGCAGTATTTT.

This sequence joins TRBV6-5 and TRBJ2-5, with D unclear. The CDR3 length is 12 residues. V was cut by 6 bases and J by 5 bases, with 10 bases left in between. Germline CDR1 and CDR2: MNHEY and SVGAGI. CDR3 DNA: TGTGCCAGCAGAGTTCTAGGGGAGACCCAGTACTTC. Translating gives CASRVLGETQYF.

The genes are TRBV27 and TRBJ2-1; TRBD2 matches 12 bases. Germline V gives CDR1 MNHEY, CDR2 SMNVEV (reference sequence). The V gene end was trimmed by 0 bases and the J gene end by 9 bases; junction bases not matched to a gene: 3. The CDR3 sequence is 15 residues long. The CDR3 spells CASSLSTSGSREQFF. The CDR3 DNA reads TGTGCCAGCAGTTTATCGACTAGCGGGAGTCGTGAGCAGTTCTTC.

The chain uses TRBV10-3 and TRBJ1-2; 10 bases match TRBD1. The CDR3 consists of 16 residues. CDR1 and CDR2 from the germline V gene are ENHRY and SYGVKD. The junction had 10 bases not matched to a gene; V was cut back by 3 bases and J by 6 bases. The CDR3 DNA sequence: TGTGCCATCAGTGATTTTTTAGGGACAGGGGAGGATGGCTACACCTTC. Its protein is CAISDFLGTGEDGYTF.

V is TRBV11-2 and J is TRBJ2-1, with 14 bases that match TRBD2. Losses at the gene ends were 5 bases for V and 7 bases for J; bases not matched to a gene: 10. The CDR3 covers 17 residues. CDR1 SGHAT and CDR2 FQNNGV come from the germline V gene. The CDR3 nucleotides are TGTGCCAGCAGCCTGCGACTAGCGGGAGGGCCGGGTAATGAGCAGTTCTTC. Protein sequence: CASSLRLAGGPGNEQFF.

The CDR3 DNA sequence: TGTGCCAGCAGCTATGGGCCAGGGGGCTATAATTCACCCCTCCACTTT. Its protein is CASSYGPGGYNSPLHF. The genes are TRBV2 and TRBJ1-6; the match to TRBD1 covers 7 bases. Germline values: CDR1 SNHLY, CDR2 FYNNEI. This CDR3 has 16 residues. With 6 bases clipped from V and 3 bases from J, the junction kept 8 bases outside the gene matches.